These T cell receptor beta chains were read from a single sample in a study of CXCR3 chemokines and chemotherapy response in bladder cancer. Via MiXCR, TCRdb re-called the PCR reads, giving one row per CDR3 protein. The repertoire has 1,200 to 1,500 distinct CDR3 sequences, around 5.5% of them found once; the top ten carry roughly 17%. The sample was collected from a patient whose treatment included neoadjuvant chemotherapy. These receptor sequences come from a human donor with bladder cancer that responded to neoadjuvant chemotherapy. Both conserved end residues are part of each CDR3. Fields, in order: J gene, V gene, CDR3 protein.

TRBJ2-2,TRBV29-1,CSVDSSNTGELFF
TRBJ1-3,TRBV6-5,CASSYSGRGSFGNTIYF
TRBJ1-2,TRBV7-2,CASSLGGGANYGYTF
TRBJ1-2,TRBV27,CASRAGQAYGYTF
TRBJ2-2,TRBV7-9,CASSRGTASTGELFF
TRBJ2-1,TRBV30,CAWSVRSGGPLYFQFF
TRBJ2-1,TRBV20-1,CSARDKQGSYNEQFF
TRBJ1-1,TRBV9,CASSPRQGERNTEAFF
TRBJ1-5,TRBV20-1,CSARVTGGGNQPQHF
TRBJ2-3,TRBV27,CASSGLAGGGTQYF
TRBJ1-6,TRBV12-3/TRBV12-4,CASSRTGNSPLHF
TRBJ1-1,TRBV12-3/TRBV12-4,CASRLKGANSEAFF
TRBJ2-7,TRBV27,CASSRPGSEQYF
TRBJ2-2,TRBV6-5,CATLAGDPGGGELFF
TRBJ1-3,TRBV6-2/TRBV6-3,CASSPGSTGNTIYF
TRBJ1-3,TRBV5-6,CASSSRTGGKLRGNTIYF
TRBJ1-1,TRBV12-3/TRBV12-4,CASRDPWGQGNTEAFF
TRBJ2-5,TRBV19,CASSLTSGGALETQYF
TRBJ1-1,TRBV6-1,CASSDSPNTEAFF
TRBJ1-2,TRBV2,CASSSRTNYGYTF